This T cell receptor (beta chain) was obtained from a study of cytomegalovirus exposure and HLA in healthy donors. The study ran its PCR with 60 Vbeta and 13 Jbeta primers. TCRdb keeps only in-frame clones here, not all; method: immunoSEQ multiplex PCR. Among nearly 110,000 clones listed, about 71% were seen once. Trimming cost V 5 bases and J 2 bases; bases outside gene matches: 6. Per germline, CDR1 SGHTA and CDR2 FQGTGA. The CDR3 covers 16 residues. The donors gave bone marrow, and they were healthy. In this sample, this clone turned up a few times. The gene calls are TRBV7-3 and TRBJ2-2; TRBD1 matches at 9 bases. This clonotype was sampled from a boy between 10 and 17 years old in good health and CMV-seronegative. Input material: PBMCs. The CDR3 region has the DNA TGTGCCAGCAGCAAACAGGGGGCCTCCAACACCGGGGAGCTGTTTTTT. This sequence encodes CASSKQGASNTGELFF.